This T cell receptor beta chain was captured in a study of T cell repertoires in cytomegalovirus infection (dated by TCRdb to between 2017 and 2020). Looking at the study overall: Recently identified HLA-C-restricted CMV epitopes, whose presentation resists viral immunomodulation, were targeted by peptide stimulations together with well-studied HLA-B-restricted epitopes. Donor HLA type was relevant to the analysis, as public TCR beta signatures indicated carriage of CMV infection together with the matching HLA type.

Instrument used: Illumina HiSeq 1500. TCRdb took the public reads, trimmed them with fastp at Q25, ran MiXCR for clone calling and kept in-frame beta chains. A single entry per CDR3 protein holds the most common genes and DNA from its merged rows. Within this sample are more than 40,000 distinct CDR3 sequences, with about a fifth of them counted one time only. The ten largest clonotypes hold 70% to 90% of the sample. Interpreted using the paper, the treatment or condition label stands for: in vitro stimulation with specific CMV peptide epitopes to enrich CMV-specific T cells. The table lists this clonotype with many counts. No cognate antigen has been identified for it. No clone much larger than this one lies a single base away; base qualities are absent. The full study reports these points: The ex vivo response was dominated by HLA-C-restricted CMV-specific TCR beta clonotypes, and the single most frequent clonotype in two of eight donors was supplied by these HLA-C-restricted clonotypes. Carriers of CMV infection plus the relevant HLA type were discriminated by the cumulative frequency of public TCR beta family members in the study cohort and in an independent 352-donor cohort.

The CDR3 spans 15 residues, from the cysteine through the phenylalanine. Here the CDR3 DNA is all that survives: 45 bases in frame from base 1. Trimming at the junction amounts to 2 bases on V and 9 bases on J, and the germline ends lie 16 bases apart. CDR1 and CDR2 (MNHNY, SVGAGI) derive from the germline V gene (reference sequence). The TCR was taken from a human donor in good health (CMV status not recorded). Some clones in this sample may be carry-over from other donors' samples. This specimen consisted of CD8+ T cells from cultured PBMCs, obtained from culture after CMV antigen stimulation. This chain is built from TRBV6-6 and TRBJ2-2; the D gene is perhaps TRBD1, on 6 matching bases. The CDR3 in this case is CASSYRGGAHRELFF. The base sequence is TGTGCCAGCAGTTACAGAGGGGGTGCGCACCGGGAGCTGTTTTTT.